The 2 T cell receptor beta chains given below trace back to one sample, sequenced in a study of blood T cell repertoires in COVID-19. Repertoires were generated with immunoSEQ multiplex PCR, while TCRdb's copy carries only in-frame clones and drops some. The sample includes hundreds of thousands of clones, 70% to 90% of them seen just once. Sample: PBMCs or T cells enriched from blood (not recorded which). These TCRs come from a man between 45 and 60 years old who had been exposed to COVID-19.

The V gene is TRBV5-5, the J gene TRBJ1-5; D perhaps matches TRBD1 (5 bases). The V end lost 4 bases, the J end lost 0 bases, and 11 bases lay between the germline ends. The length of the CDR3 is 15 residues. Germline CDR1 reads SGHKS; CDR2 reads YYEKEE (reference sequence). The CDR3 DNA follows: TGTGCCAGCAGCCAAGACAGATATAGCAATCAGCCCCAGCATTTT. The encoded protein is CASSQDRYSNQPQHF.

Only one count was recorded for this clone. V usage is TRBV7-9 and J usage is TRBJ1-5, with D perhaps matching TRBD1 (5 bases). The CDR3 totals 15 residues. Germline V gives CDR1 SEHNR, CDR2 FQNEAQ (reference sequence). With 1 base removed from V and 2 bases from J, the gap between germline ends came to 9 bases. CDR3 in DNA: TGTGCCAGCAGCTTAGTAGGGGATGGCAATCAGCCCCAGCATTTT. It encodes CASSLVGDGNQPQHF.